The 27 T cell receptor beta chains below come from one sample, sequenced in a study of STAT5B mutations in CD4+ large granular lymphocyte leukemia. TCRdb's table, derived via immunoSEQ multiplex PCR, lists solely in-frame clones and lacks some. The sample gives over 25,000 clones, about 70% of which show up once; roughly 2% is in the top ten. The sequencing sample was made of CD4+ T cells from blood buffy coats. The receptors were gathered from a human donor in good health.

This clone is a singleton in its sample. This chain links TRBV7-9 with TRBJ1-5, with D possibly matching TRBD1 (6 bases). The CDR3 runs to 19 residues. V was clipped by 4 bases and J by 11 bases, with 33 bases between them. Germline loops: CDR1 SEHNR, CDR2 FQNEAQ (reference sequence). The CDR3 sequence is CASSSTLGTGHRISSAQHF. CDR3 sequence (DNA): TGTGCCAGCAGCTCAACTCTTGGTACGGGACACCGAATTTCGTCGGCCCAGCATTTT.

In its sample, this clone ranks as medium-sized (0.01 to 0.1%). The chain couples TRBV7-9 to TRBJ1-2; weak D call: TRBD1 (5 bases). The V gene's germline CDR1 is SEHNR and CDR2 FQNEAQ (reference sequence). This CDR3 contains 13 residues. V dropped 2 bases and J dropped 7 bases, with 11 bases sitting between them. The CDR3 protein is CASSLRERGGYTF. As DNA, the CDR3 is TGTGCCAGCAGCTTACGTGAGAGGGGTGGCTACACCTTC. Filled out from reference TRBV7-9 and TRBJ1-2, the complete variable domain reads DTGVSQNPRHKITKRGQNVTFRCDPISEHNRLYWYRQTLGQGPEFLTYFQNEAQLEKSRLLSDRFSAERPKGSFSTLEIQRTEQGDSAMYLCASSLRERGGYTFGSGTRLTVV.

The V call is TRBV28, the J call TRBJ2-7, with a tentative D call TRBD1 (6 bases). The CDR3 runs 14 residues. Trimming left V 5 bases short and J 2 bases short, with 13 bases between. Germline-derived CDR1 and CDR2 are MDHEN and SYDVKM. The CDR3 sequence is CASSPSTGTYEQYF. CDR3 sequence (DNA): TGTGCCAGCAGTCCCTCGACAGGCACCTACGAGCAGTACTTC.

Only one count was recorded for this clone. V gene TRBV10-3 combines with J gene TRBJ1-1; 9 positions agree with TRBD1. Germline V gene lookup returns CDR1 ENHRY and CDR2 SYGVKD. The trim removed 0 bases at V and 2 bases at J, leaving 4 bases unmatched. The CDR3 is made up of 16 amino acids. The CDR3 DNA is TGTGCCATCAGTGAGTCAACACAGGGGGCTAACACTGAAGCTTTCTTT. Protein: CAISESTQGANTEAFF.

V is TRBV6-1 and J is TRBJ2-1; the match to TRBD2 covers 10 bases. Looked up from germline, CDR1 is MNHNS and CDR2 is SASEGT. This CDR3 region has 13 residues. The V and J ends lost 7 bases and 7 bases, in that order; junction bases with no gene match: 4. For the CDR3, the DNA is TGTGCCAGCAACCTTAGCGGGGGGAATGAGCAGTTCTTC. Its translation: CASNLSGGNEQFF.

The chain recombines TRBV18 with TRBJ1-2; D is unclear. Germline values: CDR1 KGHSH, CDR2 LQKENI. With 3 bases removed from V and 3 bases from J, the gap between germline ends came to 11 bases. The length of the CDR3 is 14 residues. CDR3 residues: CASSPGSEDYGYTF. The CDR3 nucleotides read TGTGCCAGCTCACCTGGAAGCGAAGACTATGGCTACACCTTC.

The V call is TRBV10-3, the J call TRBJ2-5; 8 bases are a match to TRBD1. Germline trimming cut 2 bases from V and 1 base from J; bases unmatched to any gene: 0. Germline assignment: CDR1 ENHRY and CDR2 SYGVKD. The CDR3 is made up of 14 amino acids. The DNA of the CDR3 is TGTGCCATCAGTGAGGGGACAGGCCAAGAGACCCAGTACTTC. It encodes CAISEGTGQETQYF.

This sequence joins TRBV5-1 and TRBJ1-3; D is ambiguous. This CDR3 is 15 amino acids long. Germline V gene data show CDR1 as SGHRS and CDR2 as YFSETQ. The V gene lost 4 bases and the J gene lost 4 bases, with 15 bases spanning the gap. The CDR3 protein is CASSRAVGEGNTIYF. The CDR3 DNA reads TGCGCCAGCAGCCGGGCCGTAGGAGAAGGAAACACCATATATTTT.

The gene calls are TRBV28 and TRBJ1-2, with a tentative D call TRBD1 (6 bases). The CDR3 has 12 amino acids. Between the trimmed V and J ends, which lost 6 bases and 3 bases, there was a span of 8 bases. Looked up from germline, CDR1 is MDHEN and CDR2 is SYDVKM. CDR3: CASRSGDYGYTF. The DNA of the CDR3 is TGTGCCAGCAGATCAGGGGACTATGGCTACACCTTC.

V is TRBV19 and J is TRBJ1-1; D may be TRBD1 (6 bases). Germline V gene sequence: CDR1 LNHDA, CDR2 SQIVND (reference sequence). The CDR3 is 15 residues long. Trimming removed 1 base at V and 5 bases at J, with 14 bases between. CDR3 loop: CASSIGLGTGTEAFF. In nucleotides, the CDR3 is TGTGCCAGTAGTATAGGGTTGGGAACAGGGACTGAAGCTTTCTTT. Full variable domain (missing parts from reference TRBV19 and TRBJ1-1): DGGITQSPKYLFRKEGQNVTLSCEQNLNHDAMYWYRQDPGQGLRLIYYSQIVNDFQKGDIAEGYSVSREKKESFPLTVTSAQKNPTAFYLCASSIGLGTGTEAFFGQGTRLTVV.

J is TRBJ1-6 and V is TRBV19, with TRBD1 matching 7 bases. The CDR3 totals 13 residues. CDR1 and CDR2 (germline): LNHDA, SQIVND (reference sequence). V lost 5 bases, J lost 10 bases, and 5 bases stayed unmatched. CDR3: CASSPRGDSPLHF. Here the CDR3 DNA reads TGTGCCAGTAGTCCCAGGGGGGACTCACCCCTCCACTTT. The complete variable domain, with remaining parts taken from reference TRBV19 and TRBJ1-6, reads DGGITQSPKYLFRKEGQNVTLSCEQNLNHDAMYWYRQDPGQGLRLIYYSQIVNDFQKGDIAEGYSVSREKKESFPLTVTSAQKNPTAFYLCASSPRGDSPLHFGNGTRLTVT.

The chain joins TRBV7-3 to TRBJ2-7; perhaps D is TRBD1 or TRBD2 (5 bases each). Germline CDR1 reads SGHTA; CDR2 reads FQGTGA. This CDR3 is 14 amino acids long. V lost 5 bases, J lost 3 bases, and 14 bases lay in between. CDR3 amino acids: CASSPGRAGYEQYF. The CDR3 nucleotides read TGTGCCAGCAGCCCAGGCAGGGCGGGCTACGAGCAGTACTTC.

The chain recombines TRBV10-3 with TRBJ2-7; no reliable D call. Germline lookup yields CDR1 ENHRY and CDR2 SYGVKD. CDR3 length: 12 amino acids. V lost 4 bases and J 2 bases, leaving 6 bases between the germline ends. The CDR3 region has the DNA TGTGCCATCAGTGGAGTTACCTACGAGCAGTACTTC. It encodes CAISGVTYEQYF.

This chain links TRBV7-9 with TRBJ2-5; D remains ambiguous. The germline gives CDR1 SEHNR, CDR2 FQNEAQ (reference sequence). The CDR3 sequence is 16 residues long. V lost 1 base and J lost 2, with 14 bases in between. The CDR3 loop reads CASSLDWSTPQETQYF. CDR3 DNA sequence: TGTGCCAGCAGCTTAGACTGGTCGACCCCACAAGAGACCCAGTACTTC.

The chain joins TRBV7-2 to TRBJ2-7; D remains ambiguous. CDR1 and CDR2 from the germline V gene are SGHTA and FQGNSA. The CDR3 loop spans 15 amino acids. The germline V and J ends were trimmed by 1 base and 2 bases, with 12 bases remaining between them. The CDR3, as DNA: TGTGCCAGCAGCTTAGTTAGTAGGAACCCCTACGAGCAGTACTTC. This gives the protein CASSLVSRNPYEQYF.

This clone appeared once. The chain recombines TRBV7-9 with TRBJ1-2; D gene uncertain. The germline V gene encodes CDR1 SEHNR and CDR2 FQNEAQ (reference sequence). V was clipped by 5 bases and J by 6 bases, with 19 bases between them. The CDR3 is made up of 15 amino acids. The CDR3 reads CASSAFGLPVDGYTF. CDR3 nucleotide sequence: TGTGCCAGCAGCGCGTTTGGGCTCCCAGTCGATGGCTACACCTTC.

This clone showed up just a few times. The rearrangement links TRBV2 to TRBJ1-1; D gene ambiguous. The CDR3 loop spans 14 amino acids. Trimming removed 5 bases from V and 4 bases from J, with 14 bases in between. Germline V gene sequence: CDR1 SNHLY, CDR2 FYNNEI. CDR3 loop: CASSLLAAGTEAFF. The CDR3 DNA follows: TGTGCCAGCAGTTTGTTGGCCGCGGGCACTGAAGCTTTCTTT.

There are a few counts of this clone. The rearrangement uses TRBV7-8 and TRBJ2-7, with D possibly TRBD1 on 6 matching bases. CDR1 is SGHVS and CDR2 is FQNEAQ in the germline V gene. The length of the CDR3 is 14 residues. Trimming cost V 3 bases and J 3 bases, with 12 bases left between them. Written as DNA, the CDR3 is TGTGCCAGCAGCTTTCGAGAGGGACACTACGAGCAGTACTTC. It encodes CASSFREGHYEQYF.

V gene TRBV4-3 combines with J gene TRBJ1-1, with a possible D match to TRBD1 (5 bases). The ends were cut back, 0 bases at V and 7 bases at J, with 18 bases in the middle. This CDR3 is 16 amino acids long. Germline values: CDR1 LGHNA, CDR2 YSLEER. The CDR3 bases are TGCGCCAGCAGCCAAGAGGAATGGGGGGGGAACGGTGAAGCTTTCTTT. Its protein product is CASSQEEWGGNGEAFF.

This chain joins TRBV7-2 and TRBJ2-2, with TRBD2 matching over 10 bases. Germline lookup yields CDR1 SGHTA and CDR2 FQGNSA. The CDR3 is made up of 17 amino acids. V was clipped by 2 bases and J by 4 bases; unmatched bases: 7. CDR3 residues: CASSLSPSGGPTGELFF. Written as DNA, the CDR3 is TGTGCCAGCAGCTTAAGTCCTAGCGGGGGCCCCACCGGGGAGCTGTTTTTT.

This clone was found once. The chain is built from TRBV27 and TRBJ1-6, with D possibly matching TRBD1 (5 bases). This CDR3 has 13 amino acids. In germline, CDR1 is MNHEY, CDR2 SMNVEV (reference sequence). Between the trimmed V and J ends, which lost 8 bases and 7 bases, there was a span of 12 bases. CDR3 bases: TGTGCCAGCTCTTCGGGACGCAATTCACCCCTCCACTTT. This gives the protein CASSSGRNSPLHF.

The rearrangement uses TRBV5-6 and TRBJ2-5; D gene unclear. The V end was cut by 1 base, the J end by 5 bases, with 12 bases between. CDR3 length equals 14 residues. Per the germline V gene, CDR1 is SGHDT and CDR2 is YYEEEE. In DNA form, the CDR3 reads TGTGCCAGCAGCTTGATCCCCTCCCGGGAGACCCAGTACTTC. The encoded protein is CASSLIPSRETQYF.

CDR3: CASSLEGARSNQPQHF. The CDR3 DNA sequence: TGTGCCAGCAGCTTAGAAGGGGCTAGGAGCAATCAGCCCCAGCATTTT. The chain is built from TRBV7-2 and TRBJ1-5, with D perhaps matching TRBD1 (5 bases). The germline gives CDR1 SGHTA, CDR2 FQGNSA. Deletions cut 1 base from V and 1 base from J, with 11 bases between. The CDR3 covers 16 residues.

In this sample, this clone turned up once. The V and J genes are TRBV7-2 and TRBJ2-7, with D perhaps TRBD1 (6 bases). Trimming took off 0 bases at V and 3 bases at J, with 12 bases between the two ends. The CDR3 has 15 residues. Germline values: CDR1 SGHTA, CDR2 FQGNSA. DNA of the CDR3: TGTGCCAGCAGCTTAGCCTTACAACAGGGCTACGAGCAGTACTTC. This sequence encodes CASSLALQQGYEQYF.

This clone occurred once. This chain links TRBV9 with TRBJ2-2, with D hard to call. The length of the CDR3 is 14 residues. The germline CDR1 and CDR2 sequences are SGDLS and YYNGEE. Trimming removed 5 bases from V and 1 base from J, with 9 bases in between. The CDR3 reads CASRPNGNTGELFF. The CDR3 nucleotides are TGTGCCAGCAGGCCGAACGGGAACACCGGGGAGCTGTTTTTT.

The chain uses TRBV4-1 and TRBJ2-3, with D perhaps given as TRBD1 or TRBD2 (5 bases each). V lost 4 bases, J lost 1 base, and 18 bases lay in between. This CDR3 region has 17 residues. Germline loops: CDR1 MGHRA, CDR2 YSYEKL. Written as DNA, the CDR3 is TGCGCCAGCAGCCCAGGGTCCAGAGGGATGGGCACAGATACGCAGTATTTT. It yields the protein CASSPGSRGMGTDTQYF.

The rearrangement uses TRBV7-8 and TRBJ1-1, with a possible D match to TRBD1 (5 bases). The CDR3 loop spans 15 amino acids. V was trimmed by 5 bases and J by 0 bases, leaving 13 bases between them. The germline gives CDR1 SGHVS, CDR2 FQNEAQ. CDR3 amino acids: CASSPWTRVNTEAFF. CDR3 DNA sequence: TGTGCCAGCAGCCCCTGGACACGGGTGAACACTGAAGCTTTCTTT.